This T cell receptor (beta chain) was identified in a study of radiation and T cells in renal cell carcinoma. Study details: Nephrectomy followed 15 Gy stereotactic body radiation by 4 weeks.

Time point denoted: blood 2 weeks post-SBRT. The treatment here: 15 Gy SBRT to primary tumor, nephrectomy 4 weeks later. The CDR3 runs 13 residues. Germline-derived CDR1 and CDR2 are SGHRS and YFSETQ. Trimming removed 4 bases from V and 4 bases from J, with 10 bases in between. Using immunoSEQ multiplex PCR, the repertoire was profiled, and TCRdb retains in-frame clones only, with some absent. The data show 95,000 to 150,000 clones, around 80% seen once. The rearrangement links TRBV5-1 to TRBJ2-3; D could derive from TRBD1 or TRBD2 (5 bases each). This specimen was blood, taken from a patient whose treatment included radiotherapy and nephrectomy. The source of this sequence is a man between 45 and 60 years old with renal cell carcinoma. CDR3 loop: CASSPGTPDTQYF. In nucleotides, the CDR3 is TGCGCCAGCAGCCCCGGGACCCCAGATACGCAGTATTTT.